This entry is about one T cell receptor (beta chain). In this sample, this clone turned up a few times. Its antigen is still unknown. Per-base quality was not reported, and no clone a single base away is much larger than it. The trim is 4 bases for V and 2 bases for J, with a gap of 15 bases between the germline ends. CDR1 MGHRA and CDR2 YSYEKL were looked up in the germline V gene. Counted from cysteine to phenylalanine, this CDR3 has 16 amino acids. Only the CDR3 DNA is retained, 48 bases long and in frame from the first base. On a FACSAria III, memory CD4+ T cells were FACS-sorted to over 98% purity, defined as all CD4+ cells except CD45RA+CCR7+CD95- naive cells. Healthy donor blood was obtained from blood donation centers in Switzerland. Total CD4+ T cells and monocytes were enriched by positive selection with CD4 and CD14 magnetic microbeads. CD8+, CD14+, CD16+, CD56+, CD19+ and CD25-bright cells were excluded before sorting. In two blood donors, total memory CD4+ T cells were sequenced directly ex vivo to assess in vivo expansion of bacteria-reactive clonotypes. Isolation of peripheral blood mononuclear cells from donor blood was performed with Ficoll-Paque Plus.

The data were taken from a study of human CD4 T cells and Enterobacteriaceae (dated by TCRdb to 2020 to 2022). The ex vivo total memory CD4+ samples were sequenced at deep level, which gave a detection sensitivity of one cell in 200,000. The QIAamp DNA Micro Kit was used to extract genomic DNA from cell pellets, and the quantity and purity of the genomic DNA were checked by spectrophotometry. The immunoSEQ multiplex PCR assay was used to amplify the TCR Vbeta CDR3 regions. Amplicons were sequenced on the Illumina HiSeq platform. The retrieved sequences were 87 nucleotides in length and included the CDR3 region. Concerning the study's data processing: A unique productive TCR Vbeta nucleotide sequence was defined as a clonotype and was quantified by productive template frequency from ImmunoSEQ Analyzer V3.0. A threshold at the top 5th percentile of each frequency-ranked repertoire was used to define expanded clonotypes. Repertoire overlap was calculated as Chao-Jaccard using the R package fossil and displayed by nonmetric multidimensional scaling using the R package MASS. TCRdb limited this immuneACCESS table to in-frame rearrangements with V and J called. A share of clones is missing; checked studies link under half to unresolved V genes, and the rest is unexplained. The DNA gave D and trimming, while V, J and clone size come from that table. This sample lists about 29,000 clones; approximately 78% were detected once. The ten largest clonotypes hold roughly 0.96% of the sample.

Overall results and qualifications from the work: In ex vivo samples, clonotypes with broad cross-reactivity seemed more expanded than specific clonotypes, as 11 of 19 and about 60% of the roughly 35 fell within the top 5%. The only basis for inferring the reactivity of ex vivo clonotypes was matching nucleotide sequences to CFSE-low cultures from the same donors.

The sequencing sample was made of memory CD4+ T cells from blood. Read against the paper, the sample's cell subset or site label means: total memory CD4 T cells sorted directly ex vivo, unstimulated. In this chain, TRBV4-1 is recombined with TRBJ1-5, with the D gene uncertain. The clonotype was recovered from a human donor in good health. CDR3 region: CASSLRVGMGNQPQHF. The bases read TGCGCCAGCAGCCTCAGAGTAGGCATGGGCAATCAGCCCCAGCATTTT.